This is a list of T cell receptor beta chains from one sample in a study of cytomegalovirus exposure and HLA in healthy donors. Here immunoSEQ multiplex PCR was the method, and the copy in TCRdb shows in-frame clones only, minus some. This table lists over 60,000 clones. The sequencing sample was made of PBMCs. These receptors were taken from a female donor in good health and CMV-seropositive. Each CDR3 is given without its conserved first and last residue.

v_gene	j_gene	CDR3aa
TRBV28	TRBJ1-5	ASTPGQGGYQPQH
TRBV5-1	TRBJ2-7	ASSLDRVSEQY
TRBV9	TRBJ2-1	ASSVDQREVYNEQF
TRBV4-1	TRBJ2-1	ASSQERSGPYNEQF
TRBV10-2	TRBJ1-5	ASSPFRQPQH
TRBV30	TRBJ1-6	AWSGSTGGNSPLH
TRBV29-1	TRBJ2-7	SVEGGLAGFSYEQY
TRBV6-6	TRBJ2-1	ASMGLADNEQF
TRBV7-8	TRBJ2-1	ASSFLWRRSTDNEQF
TRBV30	TRBJ1-3	AWNSQSGNTIY
TRBV19	TRBJ1-2	ASSIVLTGGKDGYT
TRBV5-8	TRBJ2-1	ASSLGTSGYNEQF
TRBV5-4	TRBJ2-1	ASSLRDRANEQF
TRBV18	TRBJ2-7	ASSVPGLDTNYEQY
TRBV18	TRBJ1-2	ASSPYNRAVDYGYT
TRBV6-1	TRBJ1-1	ATPLGTGNTEAF
TRBV6-5	TRBJ2-5	ASRTKETQY
TRBV4-2	TRBJ1-1	ASSQGRGTGDTEAF
TRBV19	TRBJ1-1	ASSIAPNMNTEAF
TRBV28	TRBJ2-7	ASSFRGGRASEQY
TRBV5-4	TRBJ2-7	ASSSRLAPTYEQY
TRBV6-5	TRBJ2-5	ASSYAGTGSMETQY
TRBV6-5	TRBJ1-5	ASSPDRGSNQPQH
TRBV5-1	TRBJ1-5	ASSRWGDQPQH
TRBV9	TRBJ1-4	ASSTGGAEKLF
TRBV6-6	TRBJ1-3	ASSQTGGSGNTIY
TRBV7-6	TRBJ2-1	ASSLRREGLLNEQF
TRBV7-2	TRBJ2-5	ASSLRDRGGKTQY
TRBV29-1	TRBJ2-1	SPTRTADYNEQF